One sample yielded the 26 T cell receptor beta chains listed below, sequenced in a study of shared clonotypes between healthy human individuals. Assay used: immunoSEQ multiplex PCR; TCRdb lists only in-frame clones, some missing. This sample has about 2.4 million clones, with approximately 93% found just once. Sequencing was carried out using naive CD4+ T cells from PBMCs. Subset specified: CD45RA+ positively selected. These receptors came from a man aged 18 to 30 in good health. Some clones in this sample may be carry-over from other donors' samples.

The chain is built from TRBV5-1 and TRBJ1-1; D unclear. Germline values: CDR1 SGHRS, CDR2 YFSETQ. This CDR3 comprises 14 residues. V was trimmed by 4 bases and J by 3 bases, leaving 13 bases between them. This CDR3 reads CASSLRTAYTEAFF. CDR3 in DNA: TGCGCCAGCAGCCTACGGACCGCTTACACTGAAGCTTTCTTT.

The chain combines TRBV5-1 with TRBJ2-4; TRBD1 is a possible D gene (6 bases). From germline, CDR1 is SGHRS and CDR2 YFSETQ. Trimming left V 4 bases short and J 0 bases short, with 11 bases between. The CDR3 is made up of 15 amino acids. The CDR3 region is CASSTTGSAKNIQYF. As DNA, the CDR3 is TGCGCCAGCAGCACAACAGGGTCAGCCAAAAACATTCAGTACTTC.

This clone has only one observation. The V gene is TRBV2, the J gene TRBJ1-5, with 7 nucleotides matching TRBD1. V dropped 8 bases and J dropped 4; count of bases not matched to a gene: 5. CDR1 is SNHLY and CDR2 is FYNNEI in the germline V gene. CDR3 length: 13 amino acids. DNA for the CDR3: TGTGCCAGCGGACAGGTTAAGAATCAGCCCCAGCATTTT. As protein: CASGQVKNQPQHF. Full variable domain (missing parts from reference TRBV2 and TRBJ1-5): EPEVTQTPSHQVTQMGQEVILRCVPISNHLYFYWYRQILGQKVEFLVSFYNNEISEKSEIFDDQFSVERPDGSNFTLKIRSTKLEDSAMYFCASGQVKNQPQHFGDGTRLSIL.

The chain couples TRBV18 to TRBJ2-1; D is possibly TRBD2 (6 bases). V shed 2 bases and J shed 8 bases, with 16 bases lying between them. The germline CDR1 and CDR2 sequences are KGHSH and LQKENI. This CDR3 is 15 amino acids long. DNA of the CDR3: TGTGCCAGCTCACCAAAGGAGGGCCTCACGGATGAGCAGTTCTTC. It encodes CASSPKEGLTDEQFF. The full variable domain, in which reference TRBV18 and TRBJ2-1 provide the parts outside the CDR3, is NAGVMQNPRHLVRRRGQEARLRCSPMKGHSHVYWYRQLPEEGLKFMVYLQKENIIDESGMPKERFSAEFPKEGPSILRIQQVVRGDSAAYFCASSPKEGLTDEQFFGPGTRLTVL.

This chain connects TRBV14 to TRBJ1-5; the D is unclear. Germline V lookup: CDR1 SGHDN, CDR2 FVKESK. V lost 3 bases to trimming and J lost 5 bases, with 8 bases between them. This CDR3 contains 13 residues. The CDR3 region has the DNA TGTGCCAGCAGCCAGGGCCAATATCAGCCCCAGCATTTT. Translated: CASSQGQYQPQHF.

As to this clone: One end of the junction fails to match germline, which may point to a read error. The gene calls are TRBV4-2 and TRBJ2-3, with TRBD2 identical over 14 bases. Germline loops: CDR1 LGHNA, CDR2 YNFKEQ. The CDR3 spans 14 residues. In nucleotides, the CDR3 is TGTGCCAGCAGCCAAGAGGGACTAGCGGGAGTAAAGCATTTT. Protein: CASSQEGLAGVKHF.

The chain combines TRBV6-6 with TRBJ2-7; weak D call: TRBD1 (5 bases). CDR3 length: 14 amino acids. CDR1 MNHNY and CDR2 SVGAGI come from the germline V gene (reference sequence). Between the trimmed V and J ends, which lost 1 base and 10 bases, there was a span of 17 bases. CDR3 sequence (DNA): TGTGCCAGCAGTTACTACGAGTCAGGGTCGGAACAGTACTTC. It is translated as CASSYYESGSEQYF.

The chain is built from TRBV4-1 and TRBJ2-5, with TRBD2 matching over 10 bases. The assigned J gene may be wrong: the sequence end matches TRBJ2-7 better. The CDR3 runs 18 residues. Germline V CDR1 and CDR2: MGHRA, YSYEKL. CDR3 coding DNA: TGCGCCAGCAGCCAAGGCCCGCTGCGACTAGCGGGTTCCTACGAGCAGTACTTC. Translating gives CASSQGPLRLAGSYEQYF.

The rearrangement links TRBV11-1 to TRBJ2-1, with unresolved D. The V gene lost 1 base and the J gene lost 2 bases, with 3 bases spanning the gap. The CDR3 spans 13 residues. Germline loops: CDR1 SGHAT, CDR2 FQDESV (reference sequence). The chain's CDR3 is CASSLGTYNEQFF. The CDR3 DNA sequence: TGTGCCAGCAGCTTAGGGACCTACAATGAGCAGTTCTTC.

The chain combines TRBV29-1 with TRBJ1-2, with TRBD1 matching 8 bases. V dropped 6 bases and J dropped 8; count of bases not matched to a gene: 8. The CDR3 covers 12 residues. Germline-derived CDR1 and CDR2 are SQVTM and ANQGSEA. The CDR3 coding sequence is TGCAGCGTAGAGACAGGGGCTCCGGGCTACACCTTC. Residues: CSVETGAPGYTF. The whole variable domain, filled in from reference TRBV29-1 and TRBJ1-2, reads SAVISQKPSRDICQRGTSLTIQCQVDSQVTMMFWYRQQPGQSLTLIATANQGSEATYESGFVIDKFPISRPNLTFSTLTVSNMSPEDSSIYLCSVETGAPGYTFGSGTRLTVV.

The V call is TRBV27, the J call TRBJ2-1, with TRBD2 identical over 13 bases. The CDR3 spans 19 residues. The V gene end was trimmed by 5 bases and the J gene end by 9 bases; junction bases not matched to a gene: 19. Germline values: CDR1 MNHEY, CDR2 SMNVEV (reference sequence). The CDR3: CASSAQPGLAGLRLGEQFF. The DNA for the CDR3 is TGTGCCAGCAGTGCCCAGCCGGGACTAGCGGGACTCCGATTAGGTGAGCAGTTCTTC.

The V call is TRBV19, the J call TRBJ2-2; a possible D gene is TRBD2 (5 bases). In germline, CDR1 is LNHDA, CDR2 SQIVND (reference sequence). Trimming pared 4 bases from V and 6 bases from J, leaving 15 bases between. This CDR3 region has 15 residues. The CDR3, as DNA: TGTGCCAGTAGTAGACTAAACAAGGGTGCCGGGGAGCTGTTTTTT. Translated: CASSRLNKGAGELFF.

This clone was counted once. V usage is TRBV4-2 and J usage is TRBJ2-1; 7 bases are a match to TRBD2. The CDR3 contains 14 residues. CDR1 is LGHNA, CDR2 YNFKEQ, per germline. Losses at the gene ends were 3 bases for V and 6 bases for J; bases not matched to a gene: 5. The CDR3 nucleotides are TGTGCCAGCAGCCATGATGCTAGCGGCAATGAGCAGTTCTTC. Translated, it gives CASSHDASGNEQFF.

The genes are TRBV11-2 and TRBJ1-1; TRBD1 matches at 8 bases. The V gene end was trimmed by 1 base and the J gene end by 10 bases; junction bases not matched to a gene: 5. The CDR3 covers 13 residues. The germline CDR1 and CDR2 sequences are SGHAT and FQNNGV. The CDR3 DNA follows: TGTGCCAGCAGCTTAGGCAGGGGGCAGGGAGCTTTCTTT. It yields the protein CASSLGRGQGAFF.

The gene calls are TRBV7-9 and TRBJ2-3; tentatively, D is TRBD1 or TRBD2 (5 bases each). This CDR3 contains 18 residues. The V end lost 5 bases, the J end lost 2 bases, and 23 bases lay between the germline ends. Germline CDR1 and CDR2: SEHNR and FQNEAQ (reference sequence). CDR3 bases: TGTGCCAGCAGCCCCTGGGCCCAGGGACGGCAAGTCACAGATACGCAGTATTTT. Translated, it gives CASSPWAQGRQVTDTQYF.

Notes on this clone: Other DNA sequences from this sample encode an identical CDR3 as well. The V gene is TRBV5-6, the J gene TRBJ1-1; a weak D match, TRBD1 (5 bases). The germline V gene encodes CDR1 SGHDT and CDR2 YYEEEE. The CDR3 runs 14 residues. V dropped 0 bases and J dropped 4 bases, with 10 bases sitting between them. The CDR3 spells CASSLAGRGTEAFF. CDR3 nucleotides: TGTGCCAGCAGCTTGGCCGGGAGGGGCACTGAAGCTTTCTTT.

The chain recombines TRBV10-3 with TRBJ2-3, with a weak D call TRBD2 (7 bases). Trimming took off 7 bases at V and 3 bases at J, with 14 bases between the two ends. CDR1 ENHRY and CDR2 SYGVKD come from the germline V gene. The CDR3 is made up of 14 amino acids. The CDR3: CAITKGGGTDTQYF. CDR3 bases: TGTGCCATCACGAAGGGGGGAGGGACAGATACGCAGTATTTT.

This clone was seen a single time. The J gene is TRBJ1-4, the V gene TRBV6-5; TRBD1 might be the D (5 bases). In germline, CDR1 is MNHEY, CDR2 SVGAGI. V lost 6 bases and J 6 bases, leaving 11 bases between the germline ends. The CDR3 runs 13 residues. The CDR3 DNA follows: TGTGCCAGCAGACGGGGGGTGGATGAAAAACTGTTTTTT. It is translated as CASRRGVDEKLFF.

J is TRBJ2-7 and V is TRBV6-1; a weak D match, TRBD2 (6 bases). There are 14 residues in the CDR3. V was trimmed by 0 bases and J by 6 bases, leaving 12 bases between them. The germline CDR1 and CDR2 sequences are MNHNS and SASEGT. Written as DNA, the CDR3 is TGTGCCAGCAGTGAAGCTTGGAGGGAAGCCGAGCAGTACTTC. Protein: CASSEAWREAEQYF.

The V gene is TRBV11-2, the J gene TRBJ1-1; D gene unclear. The CDR3 spans 14 residues. The germline V gene has CDR1 SGHAT and CDR2 FQNNGV. Trimming shortened V by 4 bases and J by 5 bases, and 14 bases separated the two germline ends. The CDR3 DNA reads as TGTGCCAGCAGCTCGTCAAGTCGTATGACTGAAGCTTTCTTT. It encodes CASSSSSRMTEAFF.

The J gene is TRBJ1-5, the V gene TRBV19, with a possible D match to TRBD1 (6 bases). CDR1 and CDR2 (germline): LNHDA, SQIVND (reference sequence). Trimming stripped 3 bases from V and 0 bases from J, with 18 bases between. The CDR3 covers 18 residues. CDR3 region: CASSILRRTEDSNQPQHF. The CDR3 nucleotides are TGTGCCAGTAGTATCCTGAGACGGACAGAAGATAGCAATCAGCCCCAGCATTTT.

The CDR3 is CASSLDFLLYNEQFF. Written as DNA, the CDR3 is TGTGCCAGCAGTCTTGACTTCCTTCTTTACAATGAGCAGTTCTTC. The gene calls are TRBV28 and TRBJ2-1; D ambiguous. Germline-derived CDR1 and CDR2 are MDHEN and SYDVKM. The germline V and J ends were trimmed by 5 bases and 4 bases, with 15 bases remaining between them. This CDR3 is 15 amino acids long.

J is TRBJ1-1 and V is TRBV5-5, with 7 positions matching TRBD1. CDR3 length equals 14 residues. CDR1 is SGHKS and CDR2 is YYEKEE in the germline V gene (reference sequence). After removal of 0 bases from V and 4 bases from J, the junction contained 3 bases not matched to a gene. The CDR3, as DNA: TGTGCCAGCAGCTTGGGACAGGGTCTCACTGAAGCTTTCTTT. Translated, it gives CASSLGQGLTEAFF.

This sequence joins TRBV5-4 and TRBJ2-2; 7 bases map to TRBD2. Germline assignment: CDR1 SGHNT and CDR2 YYREEE (reference sequence). The CDR3 sequence is 15 residues long. Trimming removed 4 bases from V and 1 base from J; junction bases left unmatched: 4. In nucleotides, the CDR3 is TGTGCCAGCAGCGGAGGCGGGAGGAACACCGGGGAGCTGTTTTTT. Protein product: CASSGGGRNTGELFF.

This chain links TRBV2 with TRBJ2-3, with 11 bases fitting TRBD2. J gave up 0 bases and V 8 bases, and 10 bases lay outside the gene matches. The CDR3 is made up of 17 amino acids. Germline loops: CDR1 SNHLY, CDR2 FYNNEI. Written as DNA, the CDR3 is TGTGCCAGCCCGACAGGGACTAGCGGCCCTAGCACAGATACGCAGTATTTT. This gives the protein CASPTGTSGPSTDTQYF.

With regard to this clone: An end of the junction does not agree with germline; a read error may underlie this. This chain joins TRBV6-5 and TRBJ2-3, with a possible D match to TRBD2 (5 bases). CDR1 MNHEY and CDR2 SVGAGI come from the germline V gene. The CDR3 length is 12 residues. The CDR3 spells CATSSGTDTQYF. The DNA of the CDR3 is TGTGCCACCAGTAGCGGCACAGATACGCAGTATTTT.